Below are 5 T cell receptor beta chains sequenced from a single sample in a study of blood T cell repertoires in COVID-19. Repertoires were generated with immunoSEQ multiplex PCR, while TCRdb's copy carries only in-frame clones and drops some. The sample has 50,000 to 55,000 clones, roughly four fifths seen once. The specimen was peripheral blood. These receptors all come from a human donor in a cohort sampled during active COVID-19.

This clone was seen only once. The chain has TRBV5-6 and TRBJ2-1; 7 nucleotides align to TRBD2. This CDR3 region has 15 residues. CDR1 is SGHDT and CDR2 is YYEEEE in the germline V gene. V lost 0 bases and J lost 4; bases outside the gene matches: 4. This CDR3 reads CASSLGAGTYNEQFF. In nucleotides, the CDR3 is TGTGCCAGCAGCTTGGGAGCGGGGACTTACAATGAGCAGTTCTTC.

This rearrangement joins TRBV4-3 to TRBJ1-1; D uncertain. The V and J ends lost 0 bases and 6 bases respectively, with 11 bases between them. Germline V gene sequence: CDR1 LGHNA, CDR2 YSLEER. CDR3 length: 14 amino acids. CDR3 coding DNA: TGCGCCAGCAGCCAAGACTCCGGAGTTGCTGAAGCTTTCTTT. Amino acid sequence: CASSQDSGVAEAFF.

The chain carries TRBV25-1 and TRBJ2-5; the match to TRBD1 covers 7 bases. The ends lost 7 bases at V and 5 bases at J; junction bases unmatched: 13. CDR1 and CDR2 from the germline V gene are MGHDK and SYGVNS. This CDR3 has 15 amino acids. CDR3 DNA: TGTGCCAGCACCCCCGACAGACAGGGCTGGGAGACCCAGTACTTC. Its translation is CASTPDRQGWETQYF.

Here the CDR3 DNA reads TGTGCCAGCAGCTTAGAAGGAGGGCTTACCTATGGCTACACCTTC. This encodes CASSLEGGLTYGYTF. V and J are TRBV7-3 and TRBJ1-2, with unresolved D. The V gene's germline CDR1 is SGHTA and CDR2 FQGTGA. The CDR3 runs to 15 residues. Trimming took 2 bases from V and 4 from J, leaving 14 bases between them.

V usage is TRBV5-6 and J usage is TRBJ1-1; D uncertain. The germline V gene encodes CDR1 SGHDT and CDR2 YYEEEE. The CDR3 contains 14 residues. Trimming removed 3 bases at V and 0 bases at J, with 9 bases between. This CDR3 reads CASSYGPLNTEAFF. CDR3 bases: TGTGCCAGCAGCTATGGGCCTTTGAACACTGAAGCTTTCTTT.